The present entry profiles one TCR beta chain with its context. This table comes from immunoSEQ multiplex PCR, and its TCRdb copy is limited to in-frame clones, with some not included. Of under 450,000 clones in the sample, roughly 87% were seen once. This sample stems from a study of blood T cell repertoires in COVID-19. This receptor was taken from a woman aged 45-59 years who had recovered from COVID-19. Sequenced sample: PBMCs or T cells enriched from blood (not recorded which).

In nucleotides, the CDR3 is TGCGCCAGCAGCTTGGTGACTAGCGGGACCCTCTCCTACAATGAGCAGTTCTTC. It is translated as CASSLVTSGTLSYNEQFF. The chain carries TRBV5-1 and TRBJ2-1; 11 bases map to TRBD2. CDR1 SGHRS and CDR2 YFSETQ come from the germline V gene. CDR3 length equals 18 residues. Trimming cost V 0 bases and J 0 bases; bases outside gene matches: 5.